These T cell receptor beta chains were read from a single sample in a study of T cell responses to AZD1222 COVID-19 vaccine. The repertoire was sequenced with immunoSEQ multiplex PCR; TCRdb's copy has only in-frame clones and lacks some. The repertoire consists of about 170,000 clones, with roughly 89% occurring once and the leading ten covering 1.6%. The sequences come from peripheral blood, collected on day 0 of AZD1222 vaccination. These receptors were obtained from an adult in good health. Both conserved end residues are part of each CDR3. Fields, in order: V gene, clone size, J gene, D gene, CDR3 DNA, CDR3 protein. The D gene is left open where the match is weak. Clone sizes are given selectively: once, few, many, or a class where the clone is expanded.

TRBV6-1	-	TRBJ1-2	TRBD1	TGTGCCAGCAGTGATCGACAGGGAAGCGGCTACACCTTC	CASSDRQGSGYTF
TRBV9	-	TRBJ2-6	-	TGTGCCAGCAGCTCTCCATTAAACAGCGAACGGGCCAACGTCCTGACTTTC	CASSSPLNSERANVLTF
TRBV7-2	-	TRBJ1-2	TRBD1	TGTGCCAGCAGCTCCGACAGGGGGCTTGCCTATGGCTACACCTTC	CASSSDRGLAYGYTF
TRBV23-1	-	TRBJ2-3	-	TGCGCCAGCAGTCAATCGTCCGGCAGCCTCTCCACAGATACGCAGTATTTT	CASSQSSGSLSTDTQYF
TRBV3-1/TRBV3-2	-	TRBJ1-4	-	TGTGCCAGCAGCCAGGGTTGGGGGGCGCAGGTTGAAAAACTGTTTTTT	CASSQGWGAQVEKLFF
TRBV21-1	-	TRBJ1-1	-	TGTGCCAGCTCCCCACAGGGTTGGGGTCTTCGCACTGAAGCTTTCTTT	CASSPQGWGLRTEAFF
TRBV7-9	-	TRBJ1-2	TRBD1	TGTGCCAGCAGCTTAGCGGACAGGGGGCACTATGGCTACACCTTC	CASSLADRGHYGYTF
TRBV7-3	-	TRBJ2-2	TRBD1	TGTGCCAGCAGCCTACAGGGGACCGGGGAGCTGTTTTTT	CASSLQGTGELFF
TRBV11-2	-	TRBJ1-5	TRBD1	TGTGCCAGCAGCCCCAGCAGGGGGATTCAGCCCCAGCATTTT	CASSPSRGIQPQHF
TRBV18	-	TRBJ1-3	-	TGTGCCAGCTCACCACCGGCGCGGGGTGGAAACACCATATATTTT	CASSPPARGGNTIYF
TRBV18	-	TRBJ2-7	TRBD1	TGTGCCAGCTCACCACCGGGACAGCCGACTATCGAGCAGTACTTC	CASSPPGQPTIEQYF
TRBV19	-	TRBJ2-1	TRBD2	TGTGCCAGTAGTATCGGGGTAGCGGGATACAATGAGCAGTTCTTC	CASSIGVAGYNEQFF
TRBV2	-	TRBJ2-5	TRBD2	TGTGCCAGCCCACCGCCGACTAGCGGGAGGGAAGAGACCCAGTACTTC	CASPPPTSGREETQYF
TRBV11-3	once	TRBJ2-3	TRBD1	TGTGCCAGCAGCTCGGCCAGGGGGAAGGGGCCAGATACGCAGTATTTT	CASSSARGKGPDTQYF
TRBV7-2	-	TRBJ2-5	-	TGTGCCAGCACCCAATACCCCCCTCCAGGGGTCAGGGAGACCCAGTACTTC	CASTQYPPPGVRETQYF
TRBV18	once	TRBJ1-1	TRBD1	TGTGCCAGCTCTCCGGGACAGGGGGGGAACACTGAAGCTTTCTTT	CASSPGQGGNTEAFF
TRBV27	-	TRBJ1-3	-	TGTGCCAGCAGTTCTAGGATAGACTCTGGCAACACCATATATTTT	CASSSRIDSGNTIYF
TRBV2	-	TRBJ1-5	-	TGTGCCAGTCGGGCTCCGGCGGCCGGCGGAAATCAGCCCCAGCATTTT	CASRAPAAGGNQPQHF
TRBV5-1	-	TRBJ1-3	-	TGCGCCAGCAGCTCCTTGGAAGGGAGCTCTGGAAACACCATATATTTT	CASSSLEGSSGNTIYF
TRBV7-8	-	TRBJ2-7	TRBD2	TGTGCCAGCAGCTTAGCGGATGAATGGAGACTAGCGGTATCCTACGAGCAGTACTTC	CASSLADEWRLAVSYEQYF
TRBV6-6	-	TRBJ1-6	TRBD1	TGTGCCAGCATCAACAGGGGCTCGGGTAATTCACCCCTCCACTTT	CASINRGSGNSPLHF
TRBV6-2/TRBV6-3	-	TRBJ1-1	-	TGTGCCAGCAGTTACCTTGGACGGTGGGGGAACACTGAAGCTTTCTTT	CASSYLGRWGNTEAFF
TRBV11-1	-	TRBJ2-7	TRBD1	TGTGCCAGCAGCTTCCGACAGGGCCCTCCCTACGAGCAGTACTTC	CASSFRQGPPYEQYF
TRBV5-1	-	TRBJ1-1	TRBD1	TGCGCCAGCAGTCGTCCCGGGACAGGGAACACTGAAGCTTTCTTT	CASSRPGTGNTEAFF
TRBV29-1	-	TRBJ1-2	TRBD1	TGCAGCGTCGCCCTGGACAGGGTAGGAAGTTTGAATGGCTACACCTTC	CSVALDRVGSLNGYTF
TRBV18	-	TRBJ2-7	-	TGTGCCAGCTCACCCTCTACGGTGGCTTCCTACGAGCAGTACTTC	CASSPSTVASYEQYF
TRBV27	-	TRBJ2-7	TRBD2	TGTGCCAGCAGTTTGACTAGCGGGAGGTACGAGCAGTACTTC	CASSLTSGRYEQYF
TRBV21-1	once	TRBJ2-7	-	TGTGCCAGCAGCTCCCGTGGGACAGGAGACTACGAGCAGTACTTC	CASSSRGTGDYEQYF
TRBV4-1	once	TRBJ2-1	-	TGCGCCAGCAGCCGAGATAGTCTAGCGTATGAAGCGTTCGGTTCCTACAATGAGCAGTTCTTC	CASSRDSLAYEAFGSYNEQFF
TRBV27	-	TRBJ2-2	-	TGTGCCAGCAGTTTTCTAAACACCGGGGAGCTGTTTTTT	CASSFLNTGELFF
TRBV6-5	-	TRBJ1-4	-	TGTGCCAGCAGATCCCTCACTAATGAAAAACTGTTTTTT	CASRSLTNEKLFF
TRBV30	-	TRBJ2-2	-	TGTGCCTGGAGCCCTACGAACACCGGGGAGCTGTTTTTT	CAWSPTNTGELFF
TRBV10-2	-	TRBJ2-3	TRBD2	TGCGCCGCTACCACTACCGGGACTAGCGGGATATCTAGCACAGATACGCAGTATTTT	CAATTTGTSGISSTDTQYF
TRBV7-2	-	TRBJ2-2	-	TGTGCCAGCAGCCTCAGTCATATGACCAGGAGGACCGGGGAGCTGTTTTTT	CASSLSHMTRRTGELFF
TRBV15	-	TRBJ2-1	-	TGTGCCACCAGCCGAGGGACATCATACAATGAGCAGTTCTTC	CATSRGTSYNEQFF
TRBV10-1	-	TRBJ2-4	-	TGCGCCAGCAGCGGGGTAGGGAACATTCAGTACTTC	CASSGVGNIQYF
TRBV7-2	once	TRBJ1-1	-	TGTGCCAGCAGCTTAGAGACAAACACTGAAGCTTTCTTT	CASSLETNTEAFF
TRBV6-6	-	TRBJ2-2	TRBD2	TGTGCCACCAGGGAGGGCGGGAATAACGGGGAGCTGTTTTTT	CATREGGNNGELFF
TRBV19	-	TRBJ1-5	TRBD1	TGTGCCAGTAGTCGCAGGGGGCCCAATCAGCCCCAGCATTTT	CASSRRGPNQPQHF
TRBV11-2	-	TRBJ2-2	-	TGTGCCAGCAGCTCTGGAGGTACGACGCGCACCGGGGAGCTGTTTTTT	CASSSGGTTRTGELFF
TRBV6-4	-	TRBJ2-3	-	TGTGCCAGCAGTGCCACAGGGGGGGGCACAGATACGCAGTATTTT	CASSATGGGTDTQYF